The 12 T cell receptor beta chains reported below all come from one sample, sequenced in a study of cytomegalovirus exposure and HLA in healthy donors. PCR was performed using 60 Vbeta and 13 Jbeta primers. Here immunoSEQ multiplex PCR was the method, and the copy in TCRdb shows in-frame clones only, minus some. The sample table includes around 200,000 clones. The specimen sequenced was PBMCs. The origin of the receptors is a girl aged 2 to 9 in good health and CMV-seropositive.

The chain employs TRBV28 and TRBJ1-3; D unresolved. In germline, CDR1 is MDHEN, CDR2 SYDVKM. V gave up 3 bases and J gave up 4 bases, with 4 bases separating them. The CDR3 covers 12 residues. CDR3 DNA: TGTGCCAGCAGTTTCTTAGGAAACACCATATATTTT. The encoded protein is CASSFLGNTIYF.

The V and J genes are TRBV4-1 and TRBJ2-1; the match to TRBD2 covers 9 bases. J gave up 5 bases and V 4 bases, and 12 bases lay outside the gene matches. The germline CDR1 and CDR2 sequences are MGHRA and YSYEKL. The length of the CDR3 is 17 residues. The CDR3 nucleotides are TGCGCCAGCAGCCCCCAAAGGGCTAGCGGGATAGACAATGAGCAGTTCTTC. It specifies CASSPQRASGIDNEQFF.

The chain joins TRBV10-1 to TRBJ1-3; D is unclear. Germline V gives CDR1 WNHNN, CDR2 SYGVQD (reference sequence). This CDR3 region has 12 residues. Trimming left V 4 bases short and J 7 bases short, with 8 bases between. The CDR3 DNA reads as TGCGCCAGCAGTGGATTCGGTAACACCATATATTTT. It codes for CASSGFGNTIYF.

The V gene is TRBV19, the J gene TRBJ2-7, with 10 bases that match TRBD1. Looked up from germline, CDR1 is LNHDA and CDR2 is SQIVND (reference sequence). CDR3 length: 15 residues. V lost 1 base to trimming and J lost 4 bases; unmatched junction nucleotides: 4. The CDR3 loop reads CASSIGGTGEYEQYF. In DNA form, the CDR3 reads TGTGCCAGTAGTATAGGAGGGACAGGGGAATACGAGCAGTACTTC.

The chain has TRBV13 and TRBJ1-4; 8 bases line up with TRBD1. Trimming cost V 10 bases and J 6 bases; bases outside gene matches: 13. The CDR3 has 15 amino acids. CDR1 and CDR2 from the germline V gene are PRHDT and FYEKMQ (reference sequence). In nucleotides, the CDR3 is TGTGCCACCCGCCTACTCCAGACAGGGGATGAAAAACTGTTTTTT. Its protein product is CATRLLQTGDEKLFF.

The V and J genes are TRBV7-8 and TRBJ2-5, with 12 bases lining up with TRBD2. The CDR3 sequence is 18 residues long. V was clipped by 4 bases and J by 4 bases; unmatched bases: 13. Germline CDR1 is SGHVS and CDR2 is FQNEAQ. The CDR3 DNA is TGTGCCAGCAGCTCCCTACCACCGACTAGCGGGAGTCCAGAGACCCAGTACTTC. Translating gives CASSSLPPTSGSPETQYF.

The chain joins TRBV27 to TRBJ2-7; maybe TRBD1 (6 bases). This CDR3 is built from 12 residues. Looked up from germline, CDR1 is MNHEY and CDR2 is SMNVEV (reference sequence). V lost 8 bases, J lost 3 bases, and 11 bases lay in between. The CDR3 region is CASGRGHYEQYF. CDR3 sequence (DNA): TGTGCCAGCGGCAGGGGTCACTACGAGCAGTACTTC.

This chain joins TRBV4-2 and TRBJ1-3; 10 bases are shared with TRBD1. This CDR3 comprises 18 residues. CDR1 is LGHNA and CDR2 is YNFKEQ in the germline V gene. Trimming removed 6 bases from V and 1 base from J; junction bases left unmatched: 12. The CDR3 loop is CASSLTTGGARSGNTIYF. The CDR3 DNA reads TGTGCCAGCAGTCTAACGACAGGGGGCGCAAGGTCTGGAAACACCATATATTTT.

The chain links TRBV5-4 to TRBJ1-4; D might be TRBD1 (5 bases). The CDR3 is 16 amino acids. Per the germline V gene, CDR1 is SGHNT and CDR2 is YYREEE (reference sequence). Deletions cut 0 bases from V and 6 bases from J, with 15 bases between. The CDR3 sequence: CASSLDLRGGHEKLFF. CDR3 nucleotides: TGTGCCAGCAGCTTGGACCTAAGGGGAGGCCATGAAAAACTGTTTTTT.

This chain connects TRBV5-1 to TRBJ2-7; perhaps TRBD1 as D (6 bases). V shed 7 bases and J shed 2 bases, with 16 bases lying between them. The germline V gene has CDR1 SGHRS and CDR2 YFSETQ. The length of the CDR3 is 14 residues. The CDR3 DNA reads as TGCGCCAGCGGTACAGGGCTAGAACCCTACGAGCAGTACTTC. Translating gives CASGTGLEPYEQYF.

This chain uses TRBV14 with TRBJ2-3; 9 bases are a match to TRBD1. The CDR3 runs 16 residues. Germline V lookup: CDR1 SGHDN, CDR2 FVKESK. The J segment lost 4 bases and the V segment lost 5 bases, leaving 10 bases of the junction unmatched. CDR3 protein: CASSDPGQGYADTQYF. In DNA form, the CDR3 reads TGTGCCAGCAGCGACCCGGGACAGGGATATGCAGATACGCAGTATTTT.

The DNA of the CDR3 is TGCGCCAGCAGCTTACCGGGACTAGAAACGGAGACCCAGTACTTC. This sequence encodes CASSLPGLETETQYF. The V gene is TRBV5-1, the J gene TRBJ2-5, with 8 bases identical to TRBD2. Germline CDR1 reads SGHRS; CDR2 reads YFSETQ. After removal of 2 bases from V and 5 bases from J, the junction contained 8 bases not matched to a gene. The CDR3 is 15 residues long.